These 31 T cell receptor beta chains share one sample of origin, sequenced in a study of blood T cell repertoires in COVID-19. Assay used: immunoSEQ multiplex PCR; TCRdb lists only in-frame clones, some missing. The sample includes a few hundred thousand clones, roughly 80% of them seen just once. Sequences were obtained from peripheral blood. These receptors all stem from a woman at least 80 years old with acute or convalescent COVID-19.

The table lists this clone with a few counts. This rearrangement joins TRBV7-3 to TRBJ2-4; TRBD1 matches 7 bases. From germline, CDR1 is SGHTA and CDR2 FQGTGA. Trimming removed 2 bases from V and 6 bases from J; junction bases left unmatched: 7. The CDR3 runs to 15 residues. Here the CDR3 DNA reads TGTGCCAGCAGCTTATCTCCAGGGGGAGTAAACATTCAGTACTTC. Translated: CASSLSPGGVNIQYF.

V is TRBV5-1 and J is TRBJ1-2, with 8 bases aligning to TRBD1. The V and J ends lost 0 bases and 2 bases, in that order; junction bases with no gene match: 3. The CDR3 consists of 15 residues. The germline V gene encodes CDR1 SGHRS and CDR2 YFSETQ. For the CDR3, the DNA is TGCGCCAGCAGCTTGGATGCAGGGGGCAACTATGGCTACACCTTC. Its protein product is CASSLDAGGNYGYTF.

This clone was seen a single time. This chain connects TRBV16 to TRBJ1-6; perhaps TRBD1 as D (6 bases). V lost 4 bases, J lost 6 bases, and 16 bases lay in between. The CDR3 length is 16 residues. Germline V lookup: CDR1 KGHSY, CDR2 FQNENV. CDR3 region: CASSRGGSPSNSPLHF. The CDR3 DNA follows: TGTGCCAGCAGCCGGGGGGGCTCCCCATCTAATTCACCCCTCCACTTT.

V usage is TRBV30 and J usage is TRBJ2-5, with D possibly TRBD1 on 7 matching bases. This CDR3 spans 15 amino acids. Looked up from germline, CDR1 is GTSNPN and CDR2 is SVGIG (reference sequence). Trimming stripped 3 bases from V and 5 bases from J, with 19 bases between. The CDR3 DNA is TGTGCCTGGAGCGTCCAGGGGGGAGAGTGGGAGACCCAGTACTTC. This codes for CAWSVQGGEWETQYF.

The rearrangement links TRBV30 to TRBJ2-2, with 8 positions matching TRBD2. The V segment lost 4 bases and the J segment 1 base; nucleotides outside the gene matches: 2. The germline gives CDR1 GTSNPN, CDR2 SVGIG (reference sequence). There are 14 residues in the CDR3. The CDR3 region is CAWTGTRNTGELFF. The CDR3 coding sequence is TGTGCCTGGACCGGGACTAGGAACACCGGGGAGCTGTTTTTT.

V gene TRBV5-6 combines with J gene TRBJ1-2; 9 bases match TRBD1. With V trimmed by 4 bases and J by 4 bases, 11 bases remained unmatched. The CDR3 sequence is 16 residues long. Germline V CDR1 and CDR2: SGHDT, YYEEEE. The CDR3 nucleotides are TGTGCCAGCAGCCAGGGGACAGGGAAATCCGGCTATGGCTACACCTTC. Residues: CASSQGTGKSGYGYTF.

This chain links TRBV6-5 with TRBJ2-5, with D possibly being TRBD2 (6 bases). Germline CDR1 and CDR2: MNHEY and SVGAGI. Between the trimmed V and J ends, which lost 0 bases and 5 bases, there was a span of 13 bases. The CDR3 totals 15 residues. The CDR3 coding sequence is TGTGCCAGCAGTTACTCGTCGGGCGGAGGGGAGACCCAGTACTTC. It encodes CASSYSSGGGETQYF.

This chain joins TRBV28 and TRBJ1-6; D perhaps matches TRBD1 (6 bases). Germline values: CDR1 MDHEN, CDR2 SYDVKM. This CDR3 has 18 residues. Trimming removed 9 bases from V and 1 base from J, with 22 bases in between. The CDR3 loop is CASVSMQGLVSYNSPLHF. For the CDR3, the DNA is TGTGCCAGTGTCTCGATGCAGGGGTTAGTATCCTATAATTCACCCCTCCACTTT. Combining the CDR3 with reference TRBV28 and TRBJ1-6 gives the whole variable domain DVKVTQSSRYLVKRTGEKVFLECVQDMDHENMFWYRQDPGLGLRLIYFSYDVKMKEKGDIPEGYSVSREKKERFSLILESASTNQTSMYLCASVSMQGLVSYNSPLHFGNGTRLTVT.

J is TRBJ1-4 and V is TRBV6-6, with unresolved D. CDR3 length: 15 residues. Germline V gives CDR1 MNHNY, CDR2 SVGAGI (reference sequence). V lost 2 bases to trimming and J lost 1 base, with 8 bases between them. This CDR3 reads CASSYGLGTNEKLFF. The CDR3 region has the DNA TGTGCCAGCAGTTACGGACTGGGAACTAATGAAAAACTGTTTTTT.

About this clone itself: Other DNA sequences from this sample encode an identical CDR3 as well. For the CDR3, the DNA is TGTGCCACCAGCAGAGATCGGGGGAGCTCCTACAATGAGCAGTTCTTC. It specifies CATSRDRGSSYNEQFF. The chain uses TRBV15 and TRBJ2-1; tentatively, D is TRBD2 (6 bases). There are 16 residues in the CDR3. The germline V and J ends were trimmed by 0 bases and 0 bases, with 9 bases remaining between them. Germline CDR1 and CDR2: LNHNV and YYDKDF (reference sequence).

About this clone itself: This sequence may be a read error, since a much larger clone differs from it by one base. The V and J genes are TRBV11-2 and TRBJ2-2; D is perhaps TRBD1 (5 bases). Germline V gives CDR1 SGHAT, CDR2 FQNNGV. There are 15 residues in the CDR3. V dropped 1 base and J dropped 2 bases, with 8 bases sitting between them. The DNA for the CDR3 is TGTGCCAGCAGCTTAGGGCAGGGAAACACCGGGGAGCTGTTTTTT. Protein: CASSLGQGNTGELFF.

This rearrangement joins TRBV18 to TRBJ1-1, with 7 nucleotides matching TRBD1. The germline V gene has CDR1 KGHSH and CDR2 LQKENI. V lost 3 bases and J lost 5; bases outside the gene matches: 15. This CDR3 has 17 amino acids. CDR3 loop: CASSPRALVEGATEAFF. In nucleotides, the CDR3 is TGTGCCAGCTCACCCCGGGCTTTAGTGGAGGGGGCGACTGAAGCTTTCTTT.

The chain carries TRBV18 and TRBJ1-1; 7 bases line up with TRBD1. The germline V gene has CDR1 KGHSH and CDR2 LQKENI. J lost 0 bases, V lost 5 bases, and 9 bases had no gene match. The CDR3 is made up of 16 amino acids. DNA of the CDR3: TGTGCCAGCTCAGCCCAGGGGGACAGCATGAACACTGAAGCTTTCTTT. Residues: CASSAQGDSMNTEAFF. Together with reference TRBV18 and TRBJ1-1, the CDR3 gives the full variable domain: NAGVMQNPRHLVRRRGQEARLRCSPMKGHSHVYWYRQLPEEGLKFMVYLQKENIIDESGMPKERFSAEFPKEGPSILRIQQVVRGDSAAYFCASSAQGDSMNTEAFFGQGTRLTVV.

This chain connects TRBV14 to TRBJ1-4, with D possibly being TRBD1 (5 bases). The germline CDR1 and CDR2 sequences are SGHDN and FVKESK. The CDR3 consists of 14 residues. Trimming stripped 4 bases from V and 8 bases from J, with 14 bases between. CDR3 sequence (DNA): TGTGCCAGCAGCCCCCGTCTTGGGGGGGAAAAACTGTTTTTT. It translates to CASSPRLGGEKLFF.

This rearrangement joins TRBV5-1 to TRBJ2-3; 7 nucleotides match TRBD2. The germline gives CDR1 SGHRS, CDR2 YFSETQ. The V gene end was trimmed by 3 bases and the J gene end by 3 bases; junction bases not matched to a gene: 10. The length of the CDR3 is 16 residues. The CDR3 here is CASSYRDVGRTDTQYF. The CDR3 DNA reads TGCGCCAGCAGCTACCGGGACGTCGGGAGGACAGATACGCAGTATTTT. Looking up the rest from reference TRBV5-1 and TRBJ2-3 gives the full variable domain: KAGVTQTPRYLIKTRGQQVTLSCSPISGHRSVSWYQQTPGQGLQFLFEYFSETQRNKGNFPGRFSGRQFSNSRSEMNVSTLELGDSALYLCASSYRDVGRTDTQYFGPGTRLTVL.

This clone was counted a few times. The gene calls are TRBV3-1 (or the pseudogene TRBV3-2) and TRBJ2-1; the match to TRBD2 covers 14 bases. CDR3 size: 15 residues. V shed 4 bases, J shed 8 bases, and the junction held 4 bases outside the gene matches. Looked up from germline, CDR1 is LGHDT and CDR2 is YNNKEL (reference sequence). CDR3 region: CASSPTSGGDYEQFF. CDR3 nucleotides: TGTGCCAGCAGCCCGACTAGCGGGGGGGATTATGAGCAGTTCTTC.

V gene TRBV7-2 combines with J gene TRBJ2-7; 7 bases line up with TRBD2. Germline V gene lookup returns CDR1 SGHTA and CDR2 FQGNSA. CDR3 length: 15 amino acids. Unmatched junction bases numbered 12, after V lost 1 base and J lost 9 bases. CDR3 in amino acids: CASSLDPGGLSGQYF. Written as DNA, the CDR3 is TGTGCCAGCAGCTTAGACCCGGGAGGACTAAGCGGGCAGTACTTC.

This chain uses TRBV5-1 with TRBJ2-7; TRBD2 matches 10 bases. The CDR3 extends over 13 amino acids. Germline V gene lookup returns CDR1 SGHRS and CDR2 YFSETQ. With 2 bases clipped from V and 7 bases from J, the junction kept 3 bases outside the gene matches. DNA for the CDR3: TGCGCCAGCAGCTTCGTAGCGGGAGGTGAGCAGTACTTC. This sequence encodes CASSFVAGGEQYF.

The rearrangement uses TRBV7-9 and TRBJ2-7; D is uncertain. CDR3 size: 12 residues. Germline V lookup: CDR1 SEHNR, CDR2 FQNEAQ (reference sequence). CDR3 nucleotides: TGTGCCAGCAGCTCGTACAATGAGGCGCTGGAGGTC. Protein: CASSSYNEALEV.

Comment on this clone: Other nucleotide sequences in the sample specify the same CDR3. The V call is TRBV27, the J call TRBJ1-2; D possibly corresponds to TRBD1 (6 bases). The length of the CDR3 is 13 residues. Germline V gene lookup returns CDR1 MNHEY and CDR2 SMNVEV (reference sequence). V lost 2 bases and J lost 7, with 11 bases in between. The CDR3 DNA reads TGTGCCAGCAGTTTAGGCCAGGGGTCTGGCTACACCTTC. It codes for CASSLGQGSGYTF.

The chain recombines TRBV7-9 with TRBJ1-2; 10 bases agree with TRBD1. The CDR3 runs 15 residues. V shed 5 bases and J 6 bases; nucleotides not matched to a gene: 9. From germline, CDR1 is SEHNR and CDR2 FQNEAQ (reference sequence). CDR3 coding DNA: TGTGCCAGCAGCGAAACCGGGACAGGGGAGCATGGCTACACCTTC. It is translated as CASSETGTGEHGYTF.

V and J are TRBV2 and TRBJ2-7; D unresolved. This CDR3 region has 13 residues. Germline assignment: CDR1 SNHLY and CDR2 FYNNEI. V gave up 4 bases and J gave up 4 bases, with 11 bases separating them. CDR3 protein: CASSVMSGYEQYF. DNA for the CDR3: TGTGCCAGCAGTGTAATGTCCGGTTACGAGCAGTACTTC.

This clone was detected only once. The genes are TRBV29-1 and TRBJ1-1, with D tentatively TRBD1 (5 bases). The CDR3 totals 12 residues. Between the trimmed V and J ends, which lost 0 bases and 6 bases, there was a span of 8 bases. Looked up from germline, CDR1 is SQVTM and CDR2 is ANQGSEA. This CDR3 reads CSVEDMGPEAFF. As DNA, the CDR3 is TGCAGCGTTGAAGATATGGGGCCTGAAGCTTTCTTT.

V is TRBV18 and J is TRBJ2-7; 7 bases are shared with TRBD1. Germline CDR1 and CDR2: KGHSH and LQKENI. V lost 3 bases to trimming and J lost 5 bases; unmatched junction nucleotides: 7. CDR3 length equals 14 residues. The CDR3 loop is CASSPLTGYDEQYF. DNA for the CDR3: TGTGCCAGCTCACCCCTGACAGGGTACGACGAGCAGTACTTC.

This chain uses TRBV25-1 with TRBJ1-4, with 7 bases identical to TRBD1. V was pared by 5 bases and J by 8 bases, with 8 bases of the junction left unmatched. This CDR3 has 14 residues. Germline V gene lookup returns CDR1 MGHDK and CDR2 SYGVNS. This CDR3 reads CASSRRQGREKLFF. For the CDR3, the DNA is TGTGCCAGCAGTCGGCGACAGGGAAGGGAAAAACTGTTTTTT.

The chain employs TRBV14 and TRBJ2-5; 8 bases line up with TRBD1. CDR3 size: 13 residues. Germline V gene data show CDR1 as SGHDN and CDR2 as FVKESK. The V segment lost 4 bases and the J segment 7 bases; nucleotides outside the gene matches: 5. This chain's CDR3 is CASSPAGTGTQYF. DNA for the CDR3: TGTGCCAGCAGCCCTGCGGGGACAGGGACCCAGTACTTC.

The chain has TRBV5-4 and TRBJ2-1; 8 positions agree with TRBD1. The V segment lost 0 bases and the J segment 2 bases; nucleotides outside the gene matches: 1. There are 15 residues in the CDR3. CDR1 SGHNT and CDR2 YYREEE come from the germline V gene (reference sequence). The CDR3 spells CASSLGQGTYNEQFF. In DNA form, the CDR3 reads TGTGCCAGCAGCTTGGGACAGGGGACCTACAATGAGCAGTTCTTC.

Only one count was recorded for this clone. The chain combines TRBV19 with TRBJ1-5; TRBD1 agrees at 9 bases. Germline V lookup: CDR1 LNHDA, CDR2 SQIVND (reference sequence). CDR3 length equals 19 residues. V lost 7 bases and J lost 1; bases outside the gene matches: 17. For the CDR3, the DNA is TGTGCCAGTACCCGATTGATGGGGACAGGGATAGTGAGCAATCAGCCCCAGCATTTT. As protein: CASTRLMGTGIVSNQPQHF.

The V call is TRBV11-2, the J call TRBJ2-2; D not certain. Looked up from germline, CDR1 is SGHAT and CDR2 is FQNNGV. This CDR3 region has 16 residues. Trimming removed 0 bases from V and 1 base from J, with 9 bases in between. CDR3 region: CASSLDPSVNTGELFF. CDR3 nucleotides: TGTGCCAGCAGCTTAGATCCCTCGGTGAACACCGGGGAGCTGTTTTTT.

V gene TRBV9 combines with J gene TRBJ2-1; D might be TRBD1 (5 bases). Trimming left V 4 bases short and J 6 bases short, with 17 bases between. Germline lookup yields CDR1 SGDLS and CDR2 YYNGEE. CDR3 length: 15 residues. This CDR3 reads CASSPHAGYGNEQFF. CDR3 nucleotides: TGTGCCAGCAGCCCCCATGCAGGGTACGGCAATGAGCAGTTCTTC.

V and J are TRBV28 and TRBJ2-7; 7 nucleotides line up with TRBD1. The J segment lost 0 bases and the V segment lost 1 base, leaving 3 bases of the junction unmatched. The CDR3 is 15 residues long. Germline V lookup: CDR1 MDHEN, CDR2 SYDVKM. The CDR3 loop is CASSLYGTDSYEQYF. In nucleotides, the CDR3 is TGTGCCAGCAGTTTATATGGGACAGACTCCTACGAGCAGTACTTC.